The 18 T cell receptor beta chains reported below all come from one sample, sequenced in a study of blood T cell repertoires in COVID-19. The table came from immunoSEQ multiplex PCR; TCRdb's copy has only in-frame clones and leaves some out. The table lists over 110,000 clones, approximately 89% of them singletons. Sequenced sample: peripheral blood. The source is a human donor in a cohort sampled during active COVID-19.

A single count supports this clone. J is TRBJ2-6 and V is TRBV4-3, with 7 positions matching TRBD1. Germline trimming cut 1 base from V and 0 bases from J; bases unmatched to any gene: 6. This CDR3 contains 18 residues. The V gene's germline CDR1 is LGHNA and CDR2 YSLEER. DNA of the CDR3: TGCGCCAGCAGCCAAGCGGCACAGGGGAGCTCTGGGGCCAACGTCCTGACTTTC. This sequence encodes CASSQAAQGSSGANVLTF.

The chain joins TRBV11-3 to TRBJ2-5, with D tentatively TRBD2 (6 bases). Per germline, CDR1 SGHNT and CDR2 YENEEA. The V and J ends lost 5 bases and 5 bases respectively, with 12 bases between them. The CDR3 sequence is 13 residues long. The CDR3 region is CASSRGWRETQYF. In DNA, the CDR3 is TGTGCCAGCAGCCGGGGGTGGCGGGAGACCCAGTACTTC.

The gene calls are TRBV6-5 and TRBJ2-7; perhaps TRBD2 as D (6 bases). V was shortened by 5 bases and J by 2 bases, with 13 bases between the two germline ends. The germline CDR1 and CDR2 sequences are MNHEY and SVGAGI. The CDR3 is 14 amino acids. The CDR3 is CASSRGRGTYEQYF. CDR3 nucleotide sequence: TGTGCCAGCAGTCGAGGACGGGGGACCTACGAGCAGTACTTC.

V gene TRBV20-1 combines with J gene TRBJ1-1; 7 bases line up with TRBD1. Germline assignment: CDR1 DFQATT and CDR2 SNEGSKA (reference sequence). V was clipped by 3 bases and J by 3 bases; unmatched bases: 13. The CDR3 runs 16 residues. CDR3: CSASKGAGAPDTEAFF. The CDR3 nucleotides read TGCAGTGCTAGTAAGGGGGCAGGGGCTCCGGACACTGAAGCTTTCTTT.

The chain combines TRBV3-1 (or the pseudogene TRBV3-2) with TRBJ2-3; D is unclear. This CDR3 has 14 residues. The ends were cut back, 0 bases at V and 0 bases at J, with 4 bases in the middle. CDR1 LGHDT and CDR2 YNNKEL come from the germline V gene (reference sequence). Here the CDR3 reads CASSQDYSTDTQYF. CDR3 nucleotide sequence: TGTGCCAGCAGCCAAGACTATAGCACAGATACGCAGTATTTT.

The chain combines TRBV5-1 with TRBJ2-1; D possibly corresponds to TRBD2 (6 bases). This CDR3 comprises 16 residues. V lost 3 bases and J 0 bases, leaving 13 bases between the germline ends. Germline V gene lookup returns CDR1 SGHRS and CDR2 YFSETQ. The CDR3 spells CASSWGDSDSYNEQFF. For the CDR3, the DNA is TGCGCCAGCAGCTGGGGGGACTCCGACTCCTACAATGAGCAGTTCTTC. Full variable domain (remainder filled in from reference TRBV5-1 and TRBJ2-1): KAGVTQTPRYLIKTRGQQVTLSCSPISGHRSVSWYQQTPGQGLQFLFEYFSETQRNKGNFPGRFSGRQFSNSRSEMNVSTLELGDSALYLCASSWGDSDSYNEQFFGPGTRLTVL.

This sequence joins TRBV9 and TRBJ2-7, with D possibly matching TRBD2 (5 bases). CDR3 length equals 15 residues. Trimming stripped 1 base from V and 0 bases from J, with 11 bases between. CDR1 and CDR2 from the germline V gene are SGDLS and YYNGEE. For the CDR3, the DNA is TGTGCCAGCAGCGTAACCGGGGAAGGCTCCTACGAGCAGTACTTC. Translated: CASSVTGEGSYEQYF.

The chain joins TRBV19 to TRBJ2-1; 10 nucleotides match TRBD2. Trimming took 6 bases from V and 6 from J; bases not matched to a gene: 11. Germline lookup yields CDR1 LNHDA and CDR2 SQIVND (reference sequence). The CDR3 has 16 amino acids. The CDR3 reads CASRGRVAGGVNEQFF. CDR3 in DNA: TGTGCCAGTAGAGGGAGGGTAGCGGGGGGAGTCAATGAGCAGTTCTTC.

The chain carries TRBV4-1 and TRBJ2-1; TRBD2 aligns across 11 bases. Germline V CDR1 and CDR2: MGHRA, YSYEKL. The CDR3 has 16 amino acids. The V gene end was trimmed by 3 bases and the J gene end by 4 bases; junction bases not matched to a gene: 5. The CDR3 spells CASSQPGLAGYNEQFF. CDR3 nucleotide sequence: TGCGCCAGCAGCCAGCCCGGACTAGCGGGTTACAATGAGCAGTTCTTC.

This clone has just a few counts. The V and J genes are TRBV6-2 or TRBV6-3 and TRBJ1-2; TRBD1 might be the D (6 bases). V was clipped by 6 bases and J by 0 bases, with 11 bases between them. The germline V gene encodes CDR1 MNHEY and CDR2 SVGEGT. This CDR3 has 14 residues. CDR3: CASSRDTANYGYTF. CDR3 DNA sequence: TGTGCCAGCAGCCGGGACACTGCTAACTATGGCTACACCTTC.

This rearrangement joins TRBV5-1 to TRBJ1-2, with 8 nucleotides matching TRBD1. This CDR3 contains 13 residues. Germline V lookup: CDR1 SGHRS, CDR2 YFSETQ. V shed 4 bases, J shed 6 bases, and the junction held 5 bases outside the gene matches. Here the CDR3 reads CASSPDRENGYTF. The CDR3 nucleotides read TGCGCCAGCAGCCCGGACAGGGAAAATGGCTACACCTTC.

This clone was seen a single time. The same CDR3 arises from other DNA sequences in this sample as well. The chain joins TRBV6-5 to TRBJ1-2, with 10 positions matching TRBD1. Trimming took 0 bases from V and 5 from J; bases not matched to a gene: 3. The CDR3 is 15 residues long. Germline CDR1 is MNHEY and CDR2 is SVGAGI. The CDR3 bases are TGTGCCAGCAGTTACTCAGGGACAGGGGCATATGGCTACACCTTC. Its translation: CASSYSGTGAYGYTF.

The chain links TRBV27 to TRBJ2-7; a weak D match, TRBD1 (5 bases). Trimming shortened V by 5 bases and J by 0 bases, and 11 bases separated the two germline ends. This CDR3 is 14 amino acids long. Looked up from germline, CDR1 is MNHEY and CDR2 is SMNVEV (reference sequence). The CDR3 nucleotides read TGTGCCAGCAGTCTCTCCAGGGACTCCTACGAGCAGTACTTC. Its protein is CASSLSRDSYEQYF.

The V call is TRBV18, the J call TRBJ1-1; maybe TRBD1 (5 bases). V shed 0 bases and J shed 1 base, with 9 bases lying between them. Germline V lookup: CDR1 KGHSH, CDR2 LQKENI. This CDR3 has 15 residues. CDR3 loop: CASSPPGEGNTEAFF. DNA of the CDR3: TGTGCCAGCTCACCACCAGGGGAGGGGAACACTGAAGCTTTCTTT.

The chain couples TRBV5-1 to TRBJ2-5, with 8 bases aligning to TRBD1. V lost 3 bases and J lost 5; bases outside the gene matches: 6. The CDR3 length is 14 residues. Germline V gene sequence: CDR1 SGHRS, CDR2 YFSETQ. CDR3 in amino acids: CASSYSGGLETQYF. The DNA of the CDR3 is TGCGCCAGCAGCTACTCAGGGGGCTTGGAGACCCAGTACTTC.

This clone appeared a few times. Here the CDR3 reads CASSIGLSYEQYF. CDR3 nucleotides: TGTGCCAGTAGTATAGGACTCTCCTACGAGCAGTACTTC. The rearrangement links TRBV19 to TRBJ2-7; D remains unclear. There are 13 residues in the CDR3. Trimming shortened V by 1 base and J by 0 bases, and 4 bases separated the two germline ends. The germline V gene encodes CDR1 LNHDA and CDR2 SQIVND (reference sequence).

This rearrangement joins TRBV9 to TRBJ2-2; a possible D gene is TRBD2 (5 bases). The V end was cut by 0 bases, the J end by 5 bases, with 8 bases between. This CDR3 comprises 14 residues. Germline loops: CDR1 SGDLS, CDR2 YYNGEE. CDR3 coding DNA: TGTGCCAGCAGCGTAGGGCCGGGGACCGGGGAGCTGTTTTTT. The encoded protein is CASSVGPGTGELFF.

This clone occurred a few times. The chain carries TRBV18 and TRBJ1-6; a weak D match, TRBD1 (6 bases). CDR1 KGHSH and CDR2 LQKENI come from the germline V gene. V shed 5 bases and J shed 0 bases, with 11 bases lying between them. The CDR3 length is 16 residues. In DNA form, the CDR3 reads TGTGCCAGCTCAAACAGGGTCGGCTCCTATAATTCACCCCTCCACTTT. Protein: CASSNRVGSYNSPLHF. The whole variable domain, filled in from reference TRBV18 and TRBJ1-6, reads NAGVMQNPRHLVRRRGQEARLRCSPMKGHSHVYWYRQLPEEGLKFMVYLQKENIIDESGMPKERFSAEFPKEGPSILRIQQVVRGDSAAYFCASSNRVGSYNSPLHFGNGTRLTVT.